These 22 T cell receptor beta chains came from one sample sequenced in a study of blood T cell repertoires in COVID-19. Using immunoSEQ multiplex PCR, the repertoire was profiled, and TCRdb retains in-frame clones only, with some absent. The table lists roughly 140,000 clones, 84% of them singletons. Source material: PBMCs or T cells enriched from blood (not recorded which). These receptor sequences come from a man over 45 in a cohort exposed to, infected with or recovered from COVID-19 (not recorded which).

This sequence joins TRBV3-1 (or the pseudogene TRBV3-2) and TRBJ2-1; 7 nucleotides line up with TRBD1. CDR1 and CDR2 from the germline V gene are LGHDT and YNNKEL (reference sequence). Germline trimming cut 4 bases from V and 9 bases from J; bases unmatched to any gene: 9. The CDR3 is 14 amino acids. The CDR3 spells CASSPGPKGAEQFF. The CDR3 nucleotides read TGTGCCAGCAGCCCCGGGCCCAAGGGGGCTGAGCAGTTCTTC.

The rearrangement links TRBV3-1 (or the pseudogene TRBV3-2) to TRBJ1-1, with 10 bases aligning to TRBD1. Trimming at V came to 1 base and at J to 11 bases, leaving 1 base not matched to a gene. There are 12 residues in the CDR3. In germline, CDR1 is LGHDT, CDR2 YNNKEL (reference sequence). The CDR3 region has the DNA TGTGCCAGCAGCCAAGGGACAGGGGGGGCTTTCTTT. This gives the protein CASSQGTGGAFF.

The chain couples TRBV30 to TRBJ1-2, with D possibly TRBD1 on 5 matching bases. Germline V lookup: CDR1 GTSNPN, CDR2 SVGIG (reference sequence). V was clipped by 0 bases and J by 7 bases, with 12 bases between them. The CDR3 contains 13 residues. The CDR3 here is CAWSVTGRGGYTF. Written as DNA, the CDR3 is TGTGCCTGGAGTGTAACGGGGCGGGGTGGCTACACCTTC.

The rearrangement uses TRBV10-3 and TRBJ1-1, with TRBD1 as a possible D gene (5 bases). CDR3 length equals 11 residues. The V gene lost 10 bases and the J gene lost 7 bases, with 13 bases spanning the gap. The germline V gene has CDR1 ENHRY and CDR2 SYGVKD. CDR3 bases: TGTGCCACCCGAGGGGAGGGTGAAGCTTTCTTT. It translates to CATRGEGEAFF.

This chain uses TRBV9 with TRBJ2-1; 9 bases agree with TRBD2. Trimming cost V 3 bases and J 10 bases; bases outside gene matches: 11. This CDR3 has 15 amino acids. CDR1 is SGDLS and CDR2 is YYNGEE in the germline V gene. This CDR3 reads CASSASPIAGDEQFF. CDR3 DNA sequence: TGTGCCAGCAGCGCGAGCCCCATAGCGGGAGACGAGCAGTTCTTC.

The CDR3 is CASSLSGRGHEQYF. The CDR3 DNA reads TGTGCCAGCAGCTTGAGTGGCAGGGGTCACGAGCAGTACTTC. The chain couples TRBV7-9 to TRBJ2-7; a weak D match, TRBD1 (6 bases). This CDR3 is 14 amino acids long. Germline V gives CDR1 SEHNR, CDR2 FQNEAQ (reference sequence). Trimming stripped 3 bases from V and 5 bases from J, with 14 bases between.

V gene TRBV7-9 combines with J gene TRBJ2-2; 15 bases match TRBD2. J gave up 0 bases and V 6 bases, and 8 bases lay outside the gene matches. The CDR3 length is 19 residues. Per germline, CDR1 SEHNR and CDR2 FQNEAQ (reference sequence). For the CDR3, the DNA is TGTGCCAGCAGACCGCCCGGGACTAGCGGGGGGTCGAACACCGGGGAGCTGTTTTTT. Protein product: CASRPPGTSGGSNTGELFF.

V gene TRBV7-9 combines with J gene TRBJ2-7, with D perhaps matching TRBD1 (6 bases). Germline V gives CDR1 SEHNR, CDR2 FQNEAQ (reference sequence). V dropped 6 bases and J dropped 6 bases, with 18 bases sitting between them. This CDR3 spans 14 amino acids. In nucleotides, the CDR3 is TGTGCCAGCAGGCCAACCGGGACATGGGCCGAGCAGTACTTC. The encoded protein is CASRPTGTWAEQYF.

The chain combines TRBV11-1 with TRBJ2-5; 7 bases map to TRBD2. V shed 3 bases, J shed 0 bases, and the junction held 7 bases outside the gene matches. CDR3 length equals 16 residues. Per the germline V gene, CDR1 is SGHAT and CDR2 is FQDESV (reference sequence). This chain's CDR3 is CASSFSSGINQETQYF. In DNA form, the CDR3 reads TGTGCCAGCAGCTTTTCTAGCGGAATCAACCAAGAGACCCAGTACTTC.

This clone was recorded once. The rearrangement links TRBV7-2 to TRBJ1-5; D unresolved. This CDR3 spans 16 amino acids. V was shortened by 5 bases and J by 2 bases, with 16 bases between the two germline ends. In germline, CDR1 is SGHTA, CDR2 FQGNSA. CDR3 region: CASSPEGRAGNQPQHF. In DNA form, the CDR3 reads TGTGCCAGCAGCCCTGAGGGCCGAGCCGGCAATCAGCCCCAGCATTTT.

The J gene is TRBJ1-1, the V gene TRBV19; the D gene is possibly TRBD1 (5 bases). Germline V gene lookup returns CDR1 LNHDA and CDR2 SQIVND (reference sequence). The CDR3 runs 14 residues. V lost 6 bases and J 1 base, leaving 12 bases between the germline ends. The CDR3 protein is CASSPRVRNTEAFF. The DNA of the CDR3 is TGTGCCAGTAGCCCCAGGGTACGGAACACTGAAGCTTTCTTT.

CDR3 DNA sequence: TGTGCCAGCAGCCTAGACAGGGGGCTTGGCTATGGCTACACCTTC. Residues: CASSLDRGLGYGYTF. The chain uses TRBV5-4 and TRBJ1-2; the match to TRBD1 covers 10 bases. The CDR3 runs 15 residues. From germline, CDR1 is SGHNT and CDR2 YYREEE (reference sequence). The V and J ends lost 4 bases and 4 bases, in that order; junction bases with no gene match: 7.

This clone was seen only once. In nucleotides, the CDR3 is TGTGCCAGCAGTTCCGCGGGTCAACCCTACGAGCAGTACTTC. Translation: CASSSAGQPYEQYF. The gene calls are TRBV6-2 or TRBV6-3 and TRBJ2-7, with D possibly matching TRBD2 (5 bases). This CDR3 is built from 14 residues. The germline gives CDR1 MNHEY, CDR2 SVGEGT. V gave up 4 bases and J gave up 2 bases, with 12 bases separating them.

This clone was observed a handful of times. The chain couples TRBV24-1 to TRBJ1-2, with D unclear. From germline, CDR1 is KGHDR and CDR2 SFDVKD. V lost 2 bases and J 4 bases, leaving 13 bases between the germline ends. The CDR3 consists of 15 residues. The CDR3 protein is CATSDSDTNGYGYTF. For the CDR3, the DNA is TGTGCCACCAGTGATTCCGACACAAACGGCTATGGCTACACCTTC.

CDR3 in amino acids: CASSTDIPGLVTDTQYF. The CDR3 region has the DNA TGCGCCAGCAGCACGGATATACCGGGACTAGTGACAGATACGCAGTATTTT. This sequence joins TRBV5-1 and TRBJ2-3, with 8 bases lining up with TRBD2. The CDR3 has 17 amino acids. V shed 4 bases, J shed 3 bases, and the junction held 13 bases outside the gene matches. The germline V gene encodes CDR1 SGHRS and CDR2 YFSETQ. Based on the CDR3 plus reference TRBV5-1 and TRBJ2-3, the full variable domain is KAGVTQTPRYLIKTRGQQVTLSCSPISGHRSVSWYQQTPGQGLQFLFEYFSETQRNKGNFPGRFSGRQFSNSRSEMNVSTLELGDSALYLCASSTDIPGLVTDTQYFGPGTRLTVL.

This clone has more than one count but fewer than ten. The chain has TRBV2 and TRBJ1-4; TRBD1 matches 8 bases. CDR3 length equals 13 residues. Germline lookup yields CDR1 SNHLY and CDR2 FYNNEI. Trimming cost V 8 bases and J 4 bases; bases outside gene matches: 3. The CDR3 sequence is CASETGDNEKLFF. As DNA, the CDR3 is TGTGCCAGCGAGACAGGGGATAATGAAAAACTGTTTTTT.

The chain uses TRBV7-9 and TRBJ1-1; D ambiguous. V lost 5 bases to trimming and J lost 0 bases, with 7 bases between them. Germline CDR1 SEHNR, CDR2 FQNEAQ (reference sequence). The CDR3 contains 13 residues. CDR3 DNA sequence: TGTGCCAGCAGCATTGACATGAACACTGAAGCTTTCTTT. It specifies CASSIDMNTEAFF.

This chain uses TRBV28 with TRBJ1-1, with unresolved D. Between the trimmed V and J ends, which lost 5 bases and 0 bases, there was a span of 16 bases. This CDR3 has 16 amino acids. Per germline, CDR1 MDHEN and CDR2 SYDVKM. The CDR3 is CASSPSQIPMNTEAFF. CDR3 sequence (DNA): TGTGCCAGCAGTCCCTCACAGATCCCCATGAACACTGAAGCTTTCTTT. The full variable domain, rest sourced from reference TRBV28 and TRBJ1-1, is DVKVTQSSRYLVKRTGEKVFLECVQDMDHENMFWYRQDPGLGLRLIYFSYDVKMKEKGDIPEGYSVSREKKERFSLILESASTNQTSMYLCASSPSQIPMNTEAFFGQGTRLTVV.

This clone was recorded many times. V is TRBV28 and J is TRBJ1-4; 9 bases are shared with TRBD1. Trimming cost V 4 bases and J 4 bases; bases outside gene matches: 4. Germline CDR1 and CDR2: MDHEN and SYDVKM. This CDR3 has 15 residues. The CDR3 here is CASSSPGQGNEKLFF. In nucleotides, the CDR3 is TGTGCCAGCAGTTCGCCGGGACAGGGTAATGAAAAACTGTTTTTT.

This clone was observed a handful of times. The chain employs TRBV13 and TRBJ1-4, with a possible D match to TRBD1 (6 bases). This CDR3 spans 14 amino acids. Germline V gene data show CDR1 as PRHDT and CDR2 as FYEKMQ (reference sequence). V dropped 0 bases and J dropped 5 bases, with 7 bases sitting between them. Here the CDR3 reads CASSLGQGNEKLFF. CDR3 coding DNA: TGTGCCAGCAGCTTAGGACAGGGAAATGAAAAACTGTTTTTT.

The genes are TRBV24-1 and TRBJ1-2; maybe TRBD1 (5 bases). The CDR3 spans 14 residues. Trimming stripped 3 bases from V and 8 bases from J, with 15 bases between. In germline, CDR1 is KGHDR, CDR2 SFDVKD. DNA of the CDR3: TGTGCCACCAGTGATCCGGGTCAGGGTGTCGGCTACACCTTC. Encoded protein: CATSDPGQGVGYTF.

The chain carries TRBV11-2 and TRBJ1-1; D gene uncertain. V was shortened by 5 bases and J by 0 bases, with 4 bases between the two germline ends. In germline, CDR1 is SGHAT, CDR2 FQNNGV. The CDR3 has 12 amino acids. The CDR3 spells CASSPVNTEAFF. Written as DNA, the CDR3 is TGTGCCAGCAGCCCAGTGAACACTGAAGCTTTCTTT.